This T cell receptor beta chain was sequenced in a study of cytomegalovirus exposure and HLA in healthy donors. Germline values: CDR1 ENHRY, CDR2 SYGVKD. V was trimmed by 6 bases and J by 7 bases, leaving 9 bases between them. CDR3 size: 12 residues. Primers included in the PCR were 60 Vbeta and 13 Jbeta primers. The protocol was immunoSEQ multiplex PCR, while the TCRdb copy is restricted to in-frame clones and leaves out a portion. Here the sample spans 210,000 or so clones, approximately 80% being singletons. The clonotype comes from a middle-aged man in good health and CMV-seronegative. Material: PBMCs. The V call is TRBV10-3, the J call TRBJ2-2; a possible D gene is TRBD1 (6 bases). CDR3 protein: CAIRRGFGELFF. The CDR3 DNA reads TGTGCCATCAGGAGGGGGTTCGGGGAGCTGTTTTTT.